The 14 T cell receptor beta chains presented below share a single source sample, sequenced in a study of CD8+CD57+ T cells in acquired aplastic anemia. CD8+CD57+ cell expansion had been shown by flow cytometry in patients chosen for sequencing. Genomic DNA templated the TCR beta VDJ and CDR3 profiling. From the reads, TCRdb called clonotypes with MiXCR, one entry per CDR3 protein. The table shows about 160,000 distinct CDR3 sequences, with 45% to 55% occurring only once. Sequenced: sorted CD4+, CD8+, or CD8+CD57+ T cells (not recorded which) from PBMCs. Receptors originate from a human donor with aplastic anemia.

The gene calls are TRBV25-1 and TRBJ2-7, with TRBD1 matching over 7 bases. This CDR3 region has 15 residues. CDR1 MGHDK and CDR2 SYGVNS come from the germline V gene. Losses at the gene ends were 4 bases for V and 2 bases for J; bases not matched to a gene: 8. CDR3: CASSGNRGETYEQYF. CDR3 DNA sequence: TGTGCCAGCAGTGGAAACAGGGGTGAGACCTACGAGCAGTACTTC.

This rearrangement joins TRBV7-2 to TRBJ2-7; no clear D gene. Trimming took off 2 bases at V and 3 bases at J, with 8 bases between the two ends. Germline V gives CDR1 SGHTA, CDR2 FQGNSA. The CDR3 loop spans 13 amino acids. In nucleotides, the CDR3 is TGTGCCAGCAGCTTATCTCCACGCTACGAGCAGTACTTC. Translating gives CASSLSPRYEQYF.

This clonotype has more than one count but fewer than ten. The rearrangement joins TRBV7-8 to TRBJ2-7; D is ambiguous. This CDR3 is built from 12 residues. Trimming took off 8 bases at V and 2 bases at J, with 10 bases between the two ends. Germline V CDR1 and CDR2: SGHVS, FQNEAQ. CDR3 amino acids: CASGLRAYEQYF. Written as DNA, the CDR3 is TGTGCCAGCGGTCTCCGCGCCTACGAGCAGTACTTC. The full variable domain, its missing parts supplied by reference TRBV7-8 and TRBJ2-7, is GAGVSQSPRYKVAKRGQDVALRCDPISGHVSLFWYQQALGQGPEFLTYFQNEAQLDKSGLPSDRFFAERPEGSVSTLKIQRTQQEDSAVYLCASGLRAYEQYFGPGTRLTVT.

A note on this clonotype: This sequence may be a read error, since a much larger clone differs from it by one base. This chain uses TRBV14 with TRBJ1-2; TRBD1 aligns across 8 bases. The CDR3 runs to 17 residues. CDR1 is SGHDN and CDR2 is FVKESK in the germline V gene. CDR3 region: CASSQDSRTGGYNGYAF. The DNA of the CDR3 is TGTGCCAGCAGCCAAGATTCCCGAACAGGGGGTTACAATGGCTACGCCTTC.

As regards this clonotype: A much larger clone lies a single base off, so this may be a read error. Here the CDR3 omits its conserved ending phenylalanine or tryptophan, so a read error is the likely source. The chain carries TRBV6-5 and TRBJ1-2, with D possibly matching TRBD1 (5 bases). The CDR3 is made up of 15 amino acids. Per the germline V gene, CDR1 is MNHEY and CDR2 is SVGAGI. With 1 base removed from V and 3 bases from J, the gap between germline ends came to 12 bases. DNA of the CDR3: TGTGCCAGCAGTTACTACAGTGGGACGGACTATGGCTACACCCTC. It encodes CASSYYSGTDYGYTL.

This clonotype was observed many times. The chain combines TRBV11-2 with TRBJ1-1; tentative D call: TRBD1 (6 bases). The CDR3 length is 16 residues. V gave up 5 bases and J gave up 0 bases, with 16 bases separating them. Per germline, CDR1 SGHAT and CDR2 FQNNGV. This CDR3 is CASSPWGQGMNTEAFF. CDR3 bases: TGTGCCAGCAGCCCCTGGGGGCAAGGGATGAACACTGAAGCTTTCTTT. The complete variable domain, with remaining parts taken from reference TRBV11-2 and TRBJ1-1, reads EAGVAQSPRYKIIEKRQSVAFWCNPISGHATLYWYQQILGQGPKLLIQFQNNGVVDDSQLPKDRFSAERLKGVDSTLKIQPAKLEDSAVYLCASSPWGQGMNTEAFFGQGTRLTVV.

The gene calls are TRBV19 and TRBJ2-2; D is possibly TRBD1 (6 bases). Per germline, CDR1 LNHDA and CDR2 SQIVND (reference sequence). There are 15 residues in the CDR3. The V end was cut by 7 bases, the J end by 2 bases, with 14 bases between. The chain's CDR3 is CASTRDNRNTGELFF. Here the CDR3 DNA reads TGTGCCAGTACCCGGGACAATAGAAACACCGGGGAGCTGTTTTTT.

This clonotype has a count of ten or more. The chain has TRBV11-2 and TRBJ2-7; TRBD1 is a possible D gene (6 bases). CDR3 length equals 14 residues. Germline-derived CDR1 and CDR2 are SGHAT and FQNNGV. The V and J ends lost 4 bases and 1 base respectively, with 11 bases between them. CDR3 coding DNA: TGTGCCAGCAGCTGGGAACAGGGTTCCTACGAGCAGTACTTC. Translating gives CASSWEQGSYEQYF.

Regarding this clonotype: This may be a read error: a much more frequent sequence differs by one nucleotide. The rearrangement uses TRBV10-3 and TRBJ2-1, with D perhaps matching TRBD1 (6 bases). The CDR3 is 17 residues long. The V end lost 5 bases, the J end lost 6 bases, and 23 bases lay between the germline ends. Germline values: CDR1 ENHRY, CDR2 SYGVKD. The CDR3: CAISYSILTGRANEQFF. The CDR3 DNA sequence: TGTGCCATCAGTTACTCGATATTGACAGGTCGTGCCAATGAGCAGTTCTTC.

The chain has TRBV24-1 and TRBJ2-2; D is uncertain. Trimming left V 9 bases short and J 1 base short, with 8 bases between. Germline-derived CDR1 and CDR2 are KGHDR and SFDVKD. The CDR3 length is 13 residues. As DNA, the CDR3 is TGTGCCACCGGGCAGGAGAACACCGGGGAGCTGTTTTTT. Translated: CATGQENTGELFF.

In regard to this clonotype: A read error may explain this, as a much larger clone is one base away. The CDR3 nucleotides are TGTGCCAGCAGCCCCGGACTAGCGCTGCGAGGTACGCAGTATTTT. Its protein is CASSPGLALRGTQYF. The V and J genes are TRBV9 and TRBJ2-3; TRBD2 matches 9 bases. Germline loops: CDR1 SGDLS, CDR2 YYNGEE. The CDR3 is made up of 15 amino acids. Losses at the gene ends were 4 bases for V and 8 bases for J; bases not matched to a gene: 11.

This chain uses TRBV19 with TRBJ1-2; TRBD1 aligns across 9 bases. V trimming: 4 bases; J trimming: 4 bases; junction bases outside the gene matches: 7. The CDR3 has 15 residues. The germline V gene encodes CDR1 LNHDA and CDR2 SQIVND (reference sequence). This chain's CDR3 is CASSREGTGIYGYTF. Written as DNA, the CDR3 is TGTGCCAGTAGTAGAGAGGGGACAGGGATCTATGGCTACACCTTC.

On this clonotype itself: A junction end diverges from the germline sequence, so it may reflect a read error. In DNA form, the CDR3 reads TGCGCCAGCAGAGCTCAGGGGAATGAGCAGTTCTTC. Its protein is CASRAQGNEQFF. The J gene is TRBJ2-1, the V gene TRBV2; D possibly corresponds to TRBD1 (6 bases). The CDR3 covers 12 residues. The germline V gene has CDR1 SNHLY and CDR2 FYNNEI.

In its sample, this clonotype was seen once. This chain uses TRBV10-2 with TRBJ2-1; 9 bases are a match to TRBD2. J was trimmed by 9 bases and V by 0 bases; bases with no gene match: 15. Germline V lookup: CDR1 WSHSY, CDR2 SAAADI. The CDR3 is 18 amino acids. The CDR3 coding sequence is TGCGCCAGCAGTGAGTCTCCTAGGGCTAGCGGGAAGGGTTGTGAGCAGTTCTTC. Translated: CASSESPRASGKGCEQFF.